A single sample is the source of the 9 T cell receptor beta chains below, sequenced in a study of T cells in Graves' hyperthyroidism and ophthalmopathy. RNA transcripts gave rise to amplified TCR beta CDR3 regions. RT-PCR in the first round (using the HTBI primer set) targeted the TCR CDR3. MiXCR, applied by TCRdb to the multiplex PCR reads, yields one record per CDR3 protein. Among under 600,000 distinct CDR3 sequences listed, roughly a sixth were seen once. Input material: blood. Receptors originate from a woman in her 40s with Graves' ophthalmopathy.

The CDR3 DNA is TGCAGTGCAACGCCCGGGCAACCCAGAGGCTACACCTTC. The encoded protein is CSATPGQPRGYTF. The rearrangement uses TRBV20-1 and TRBJ1-2; D call uncertain. V lost 6 bases, J lost 8 bases, and 19 bases lay in between. This CDR3 region has 13 residues. Germline CDR1 and CDR2: DFQATT and SNEGSKA (reference sequence).

The chain recombines TRBV7-8 with TRBJ1-1; D is unclear. This CDR3 comprises 14 residues. The germline V gene encodes CDR1 SGHVS and CDR2 FQNEAQ. V shed 5 bases and J shed 4 bases, with 14 bases lying between them. CDR3 region: CASSPNRLGTEAFF. The CDR3 DNA sequence: TGTGCCAGCAGCCCGAATAGGTTGGGCACTGAAGCTTTCTTT. The variable domain in full, with the rest retrieved from reference TRBV7-8 and TRBJ1-1, is GAGVSQSPRYKVAKRGQDVALRCDPISGHVSLFWYQQALGQGPEFLTYFQNEAQLDKSGLPSDRFFAERPEGSVSTLKIQRTQQEDSAVYLCASSPNRLGTEAFFGQGTRLTVV.

This clonotype was seen many times. The chain recombines TRBV2 with TRBJ2-5; perhaps TRBD2 as D (6 bases). The CDR3 contains 13 residues. CDR1 SNHLY and CDR2 FYNNEI come from the germline V gene. V was trimmed by 4 bases and J by 4 bases, leaving 10 bases between them. CDR3 DNA: TGTGCCAGCAGTGTCCTCGGGGGAGAGACCCAGTACTTC. Translated, it gives CASSVLGGETQYF. The full variable domain, its missing parts supplied by reference TRBV2 and TRBJ2-5, is EPEVTQTPSHQVTQMGQEVILRCVPISNHLYFYWYRQILGQKVEFLVSFYNNEISEKSEIFDDQFSVERPDGSNFTLKIRSTKLEDSAMYFCASSVLGGETQYFGPGTRLLVL.

The table lists this clonotype with a few counts. The rearrangement uses TRBV7-6 and TRBJ2-3, with TRBD2 matching 8 bases. This CDR3 is built from 17 residues. V shed 5 bases and J 3 bases; nucleotides not matched to a gene: 13. CDR1 and CDR2 from the germline V gene are SGHVS and FNYEAQ. CDR3 residues: CASSKKPSGGGTDTQYF. CDR3 DNA: TGTGCCAGCAGCAAGAAACCCAGCGGGGGAGGGACAGATACGCAGTATTTT. Filled out from reference TRBV7-6 and TRBJ2-3, the complete variable domain reads GAGVSQSPRYKVTKRGQDVALRCDPISGHVSLYWYRQALGQGPEFLTYFNYEAQQDKSGLPNDRFSAERPEGSISTLTIQRTEQRDSAMYRCASSKKPSGGGTDTQYFGPGTRLTVL.

This clonotype was seen more than once but under ten times. The rearrangement joins TRBV10-3 to TRBJ2-7; D remains ambiguous. Trimming cost V 6 bases and J 0 bases, with 15 bases left between them. This CDR3 is 15 amino acids long. Germline loops: CDR1 ENHRY, CDR2 SYGVKD. The CDR3 DNA follows: TGTGCCATCAGGGCCTTCCCCGAAAGCTCCTACGAGCAGTACTTC. Its translation: CAIRAFPESSYEQYF.

This clonotype was counted a few times. The chain is built from TRBV2 and TRBJ2-5; D not certain. Between the trimmed V and J ends, which lost 3 bases and 1 base, there was a span of 12 bases. This CDR3 contains 15 residues. The germline V gene has CDR1 SNHLY and CDR2 FYNNEI. The CDR3 region is CASSEGSRLQETQYF. The CDR3, as DNA: TGTGCCAGCAGTGAGGGTTCGCGACTCCAAGAGACCCAGTACTTC.

This clonotype showed up just a few times. The chain carries TRBV10-3 and TRBJ1-4; D is unclear. The CDR3 runs to 13 residues. In germline, CDR1 is ENHRY, CDR2 SYGVKD. Trimming removed 2 bases from V and 4 bases from J, with 5 bases in between. The CDR3, as DNA: TGTGCCATCAGTGAGGGCTTTAATGAAAAACTGTTTTTT. It codes for CAISEGFNEKLFF.

The chain combines TRBV7-2 with TRBJ1-5, with 7 positions matching TRBD1. The germline CDR1 and CDR2 sequences are SGHTA and FQGNSA. With 4 bases clipped from V and 9 bases from J, the junction kept 12 bases outside the gene matches. This CDR3 region has 15 residues. CDR3 coding DNA: TGTGCCAGCAGCTCCGGACAGGCCCACTCTTCGCCCCAGCATTTT. It yields the protein CASSSGQAHSSPQHF.

In DNA, the CDR3 is TGTGCCAGCAAAATTAATACAGCCACGACAGATACGCAGTATTTT. Its protein product is CASKINTATTDTQYF. The chain carries TRBV12-3 or TRBV12-4 and TRBJ2-3; D not resolved. This CDR3 contains 15 residues. V lost 7 bases to trimming and J lost 3 bases, with 17 bases between them.